The rows below give T cell receptor beta chains drawn from one sample of a study of early T cells in non-severe SARS-CoV-2 infection. Each CDR3 protein gets one entry after TCRdb re-called the 5' RACE reads with MiXCR. The table shows about 46,000 distinct CDR3 sequences, with roughly 8.8% occurring only once. Sequenced material: whole blood. The receptor source for this set is an adult who was a healthcare worker with PCR-confirmed SARS-CoV-2 infection or an uninfected control (not recorded which). Both conserved end residues are part of each CDR3. The D gene is left open where the match is weak. Expanded clones are given a class, and other clones once, few, many or no size at all.

>TRBJ2-1|.|many|TRBV20-1
TGCAGTGCTAGAGGGGTTATTTGGGAGAATGAGCAGTTCTTC
CSARGVIWENEQFF
>TRBJ2-1|TRBD2|few|TRBV6-2/TRBV6-3
TGTGCCAGCAGTGGCCGTTCTAGCGGAAGCTACAATGAGCAGTTCTTC
CASSGRSSGSYNEQFF
>TRBJ2-1|TRBD1|many|TRBV24-1
TGTGCCACCAGTGCACTCCCGGGACAGGGGCCAAATGAGCAGTTCTTC
CATSALPGQGPNEQFF
>TRBJ2-1|.|many|TRBV24-1
TGTGCCACCGGACCTAGACAGGTCAGCTCCTACAATGAGCAGTTCTTC
CATGPRQVSSYNEQFF
>TRBJ1-4|.|many|TRBV10-3
TGTGCCACGCGCCCGCCCGAAGGTCGGGAAAAACTGTTTTTT
CATRPPEGREKLFF
>TRBJ2-7|TRBD1|many|TRBV20-1
TGCAGTGCTACGCGACAGGGGTCAAAGCGCTACGAGCAGTACTTC
CSATRQGSKRYEQYF
>TRBJ1-6|.|few|TRBV27
TGTGCCAGCAGTCGGGTGGCGACGAATTCACCCCTCCACTTT
CASSRVATNSPLHF
>TRBJ2-7|.|.|TRBV20-1
TGCAGTGCTAGAGATTATGGGAACGACGAGCAGTACTTC
CSARDYGNDEQYF
>TRBJ1-6|.|few|TRBV12-3/TRBV12-4
TGTGCCAGCAGCCTCGGGGGGGGCCTTTCACCCCTCCACTTT
CASSLGGGLSPLHF
>TRBJ2-3|TRBD1|few|TRBV7-3
TGTGCCAGCAGCCGGACAGGGGTTGCAGATACGCAGTATTTT
CASSRTGVADTQYF
>TRBJ2-1|TRBD2|many|TRBV6-4
TGTGCCAGCAGTGAGCTAGCGGGAGTGTTCAATGAGCAGTTCTTC
CASSELAGVFNEQFF
>TRBJ2-5|.|many|TRBV12-5
TGTGCTAGTGGCATGGGGGGCGAAGAGACCCAGTACTTC
CASGMGGEETQYF
>TRBJ2-5|TRBD2|.|TRBV25-1
TGTGCCAGCAGTGAATTGGGCGGGGGGTTTGAGACCCAGTACTTC
CASSELGGGFETQYF
>TRBJ2-2|TRBD1|few|TRBV6-2/TRBV6-3
TGTGCCAGCAAACGGACAGGGTTGTCCGGGGAGCTGTTTTTT
CASKRTGLSGELFF
>TRBJ2-7|TRBD2|many|TRBV6-2/TRBV6-3
TGTGCCAGCACCAAGGGCCCTAGCGGGAGTTACGAGCAGTACTTC
CASTKGPSGSYEQYF
>TRBJ2-2|.|medium-sized|TRBV7-2
TGTGCCAGCAGCTTTATGGACTTCTTCCTGGGGGCCGGGGAGCTGTTTTTT
CASSFMDFFLGAGELFF
>TRBJ1-1|.|few|TRBV27
TGTGCCAGCAGTTTATTGGTTCGGCAGGGAGAAGCTTTCTTT
CASSLLVRQGEAFF
>TRBJ2-7|.|few|TRBV28
TGTGCCACTCGGGACTTACCCTACGAGCAGTACTTC
CATRDLPYEQYF
>TRBJ2-1|TRBD2|.|TRBV27
TGTGCCATCGCGACTAGCGGGAGAGGGAATGAGCAGTTCTTC
CAIATSGRGNEQFF
>TRBJ1-1|.|many|TRBV2
TGTGCCAGCAGGGGCGAGACGACTGAAGCTTTCTTT
CASRGETTEAFF
>TRBJ2-3|.|.|TRBV7-9
TGTGCCAGCAGCTTACTTTTTGCCACAGATACGCAGTATTTT
CASSLLFATDTQYF
>TRBJ2-3|.|medium-sized|TRBV7-2
TGTGCCAGCAGCTTCACCCGCCAGCCGGATACGCAGTATTTT
CASSFTRQPDTQYF
>TRBJ1-1|.|.|TRBV29-1
TGCAGCGTTGAGGGGGCTGAAGCTTTCTTT
CSVEGAEAFF
>TRBJ2-6|.|few|TRBV6-5
TGTGCCAGCAGTTTTTGGCAGGGTATGGCTGGGGCCAACGTCCTGACTTTC
CASSFWQGMAGANVLTF
>TRBJ1-1|.|.|TRBV6-2/TRBV6-3
TGTGCCAGCAGTTCCGGATCTAGCGGGGACACTGAAGCTTTCTTT
CASSSGSSGDTEAFF
>TRBJ2-2|.|many|TRBV9
TGTGCCAGCAGCGTAGATGCAGGGGCCAGGACCGGGGAGCTGTTTTTT
CASSVDAGARTGELFF
>TRBJ2-7|TRBD2|few|TRBV3-1
TGTGCCAGCAGCCAAGTATATTGGGGGACTAGCGGGAGTGCCCAGTACTTC
CASSQVYWGTSGSAQYF
>TRBJ2-7|.|.|TRBV20-1
TGCAGTGCTAATCGGGACTTATACTACGAGCAGTACTTC
CSANRDLYYEQYF
>TRBJ2-7|.|few|TRBV6-6
TGTGCCAGCACCGGCCGGGACACAAGTTACGAGCAGTACTTC
CASTGRDTSYEQYF
>TRBJ1-2|TRBD1|many|TRBV27
TGTGCCAGCAGTGGACAGGACCGGGGCTATGGCTACACCTTC
CASSGQDRGYGYTF
>TRBJ2-1|TRBD2|.|TRBV6-1
TGTGCCAGCAGAAACCTAGCGGGAGGGGTCAATGAGCAGTTCTTC
CASRNLAGGVNEQFF
>TRBJ2-1|TRBD1|many|TRBV7-9
TGTGCCAGCAGCCCTCCGTACGGGACAGGGGTCGCGAATAACTACAATGAGCAGTTCTTC
CASSPPYGTGVANNYNEQFF
>TRBJ2-1|.|.|TRBV28
TGTGCCAGCAGTTTCTATGGTGAGCAGTTCTTC
CASSFYGEQFF
>TRBJ1-2|.|.|TRBV3-1
TGTGCCAGCAGCCTCGGGACATTTGGCTACACCTTC
CASSLGTFGYTF
>TRBJ2-2|TRBD1|many|TRBV4-3
TGCGCCAGCAGCCAAGAGGCAGGGGGCAACGGGGAGCTGTTTTTT
CASSQEAGGNGELFF
>TRBJ1-1|.|.|TRBV27
TGTGCCAGCAGTTTATTCGGGGCAGGGAACTTGAACACTGAAGCTTTCTTT
CASSLFGAGNLNTEAFF
>TRBJ2-7|TRBD2|.|TRBV20-1
TGCAGTGCGGCCGGACTAGCGGGAGCCTTGGGTTACGAGCAGTACTTC
CSAAGLAGALGYEQYF
>TRBJ2-6|TRBD2|many|TRBV20-1
TGCAGTGCTAGAAATGCGGGAGGCCCCTTCTCTGGGGCCAACGTCCTGACTTTC
CSARNAGGPFSGANVLTF
>TRBJ2-2|.|many|TRBV7-9
TGTGCCAGCTCCCCGAACTGGAACACCGGGGAGCTGTTTTTT
CASSPNWNTGELFF
>TRBJ1-5|.|many|TRBV7-9
TGTGCCAGCAGCCAAGCAGGGATACCAGTGCCCCAGCATTTT
CASSQAGIPVPQHF
>TRBJ2-5|.|many|TRBV13
TGTGCCAGCAGCTCGACCTTTTGGGCCGGCCAAGAGACCCAGTACTTC
CASSSTFWAGQETQYF
>TRBJ2-7|.|many|TRBV3-1
TGTGCCAGCAGCCAAGTAGAGGACGAGCAGTACTTC
CASSQVEDEQYF
>TRBJ2-3|.|few|TRBV7-3
TGTGCCAGCAGCCTGAAGGGGTTCACAGATACGCAGTATTTT
CASSLKGFTDTQYF
>TRBJ2-2|.|many|TRBV29-1
TGCAGCGTAAGAGATGCCGGGGAGCTGTTTTTT
CSVRDAGELFF
>TRBJ2-1|.|.|TRBV4-1
TGCGCCAGCAGCCAAGCGGACCGCTACAATGAGCAGTTCTTC
CASSQADRYNEQFF
>TRBJ1-2|TRBD1|many|TRBV7-2
TGTGCCAGCAGCCCGCGACAGGGAGGCTATGGCTACACCTTC
CASSPRQGGYGYTF
>TRBJ2-1|.|many|TRBV11-2
TGTGCCAGCAGCTATGCCCGAGGTGGAAATGAGCAGTTCTTC
CASSYARGGNEQFF
>TRBJ1-1|.|few|TRBV7-2
TGTGCCAGCAGCACCCGGAACCTCCCTGAAGCTTTCTTT
CASSTRNLPEAFF
>TRBJ2-7|TRBD1|many|TRBV5-1
TGCGCCAGCAGCCCGGGACAGGGGGTCTACGAGCAGTACTTC
CASSPGQGVYEQYF
>TRBJ1-2|.|few|TRBV5-1
TGCGCCAGCAGCTTGGTGTCGTTCCCCGACTATGGCTACACCTTC
CASSLVSFPDYGYTF
>TRBJ2-1|TRBD1|many|TRBV28
TGTGCCAGCAGTTTAGGGGACAGGGGATTCCACAATGAGCAGTTCTTC
CASSLGDRGFHNEQFF
>TRBJ2-1|.|many|TRBV7-3
TGTGCCAGCAGCTTAACGGGGGGATCGGAGCAGTTCTTC
CASSLTGGSEQFF
>TRBJ1-5|TRBD1|.|TRBV10-2
TGCGCCAGCGCATCCCGTGGGACAGGGGTTTATCAGCCCCAGCATTTT
CASASRGTGVYQPQHF
>TRBJ2-2|.|few|TRBV2
TGTGCCAGCACGAGCCAGGGGGGATTGACCGGGGAGCTGTTTTTT
CASTSQGGLTGELFF
>TRBJ2-1|TRBD2|many|TRBV28
TGTGCCAGCAGCAGCCTTATAGCGGGAGTGGGCAATGAGCAGTTCTTC
CASSSLIAGVGNEQFF
>TRBJ1-6|.|.|TRBV5-1
TGCGCCAGCAGCTTCATCTTTGGACAGAATAATTCACCCCTCCACTTT
CASSFIFGQNNSPLHF
>TRBJ1-5|.|few|TRBV20-1
TGCAGTGCATCGGACAGAAATCAGCCCCAGCATTTT
CSASDRNQPQHF
>TRBJ1-2|.|many|TRBV29-1
TGCAGCGTTGAGAGACAGCGTCCCTTCTATGGCTACACCTTC
CSVERQRPFYGYTF
>TRBJ2-7|.|many|TRBV6-2/TRBV6-3
TGTGCCAGCACTCACAGGTCGATTCTCCTGGCCCACGAGCAGTACTTC
CASTHRSILLAHEQYF